Listed below are T cell receptor beta chains from one sample, sequenced in a study of blood T cells in healthy people across ages. TCRdb called the 5' RACE reads again in MiXCR, with one record for every CDR3 protein. The sample contains about 1.6 million distinct CDR3 sequences, about 35% of which appear only once. The specimen was blood. Receptors originate from a woman aged 30 to 39 in good health. The CDR3 runs from the conserved cysteine through the conserved F or W. D genes are given only for firm matches. Not all rows give a size; the values are once, few, many and, for expanded clones, a class.

TRBV27	TRBJ2-3	13	few	.	CATQAQSTDTQYF	TGTGCCACCCAGGCCCAAAGCACAGATACGCAGTATTTT
TRBV5-1	TRBJ2-1	15	.	TRBD2	CASSSSGGNYNEQFF	TGTGCCAGCAGTTCTAGCGGGGGGAACTACAATGAGCAGTTCTTC
TRBV20-1	TRBJ2-1	15	few	TRBD2	CSADGRLARINEQFF	TGCAGTGCTGATGGTAGACTAGCGCGAATAAATGAGCAGTTCTTC
TRBV6-1	TRBJ2-5	16	.	.	CASSESWGGAKETQYF	TGTGCCAGCAGTGAAAGCTGGGGGGGCGCGAAGGAGACCCAGTACTTC
TRBV20-1	TRBJ1-5	14	once	.	CNARDQSSNQPQHF	TGCAATGCTAGAGACCAGAGTAGCAATCAGCCCCAGCATTTT
TRBV20-1	TRBJ2-7	15	.	TRBD2	CSARDRSSGAYEQYF	TGCAGTGCTAGAGATAGGTCTAGCGGCGCCTACGAGCAGTACTTC
TRBV7-8	TRBJ1-4	16	.	.	CASSSATGQTNEKLFF	TGTGCCAGCAGCTCCGCCACCGGACAAACTAATGAAAAACTGTTTTTT
TRBV12-3/TRBV12-4	TRBJ2-7	13	few	.	CASSSSRNDEQYF	TGTGCCAGCAGTTCTAGCCGTAATGACGAGCAGTACTTC
TRBV2	TRBJ1-4	15	.	.	CASSAGETLSEKPFF	TGTGCCAGCAGCGCCGGAGAGACGCTCTCTGAAAAACCGTTTTTT
TRBV7-2	TRBJ2-7	13	few	.	CASSLAEDYEQYF	TGTGCCAGCAGCTTAGCGGAGGACTACGAGCAGTACTTC
TRBV18	TRBJ2-3	14	.	TRBD2	CASSPTSGGGTQYF	TGTGCCAGCTCACCCACTAGCGGCGGCGGTACGCAGTATTTT
TRBV12-3/TRBV12-4	TRBJ2-1	15	many	TRBD2	CASSPLAGSKTEQFF	TGTGCCAGCAGTCCCCTAGCGGGTTCGAAGACGGAGCAGTTCTTC
TRBV5-1	TRBJ1-2	13	.	.	CASRTRREKDYTF	TGCGCCAGCAGGACTAGAAGGGAGAAGGACTACACCTTC
TRBV9	TRBJ2-5	15	.	TRBD1	CASSADGQGRGTQYF	TGTGCCAGCAGCGCCGATGGACAGGGGCGAGGGACCCAGTACTTC
TRBV15	TRBJ2-5	15	.	TRBD1	CATSRDRGTGKTQYF	TGTGCCACCAGCAGAGATCGGGGGACAGGGAAGACCCAGTACTTC
TRBV7-3	TRBJ2-1	14	.	.	CASSLTGHYNEQFF	TGTGCCAGCAGCTTGACAGGCCATTACAATGAGCAGTTCTTC
TRBV7-9	TRBJ2-7	14	many	TRBD1	CASSPGQGPLEQYF	TGTGCCAGCAGCCCAGGACAGGGACCCCTCGAGCAGTACTTC
TRBV20-1	TRBJ1-6	16	few	.	CSARGVGVAYNSPLHF	TGCAGTGCTAGAGGTGTCGGGGTAGCCTATAATTCACCCCTCCACTTT
TRBV7-9	TRBJ2-7	15	many	TRBD2	CASSLSPLGGDEQYF	TGTGCCAGCAGCTTATCCCCCCTGGGAGGGGACGAGCAGTACTTC
TRBV6-6	TRBJ2-5	15	.	TRBD2	CVSSFILRGGETQYF	TGTGTCAGCAGTTTCATTCTACGGGGGGGAGAGACCCAGTACTTC
TRBV29-1	TRBJ2-1	15	many	TRBD2	CSVVRPGLADNEQFF	TGCAGCGTTGTCCGACCGGGACTAGCGGACAATGAGCAGTTCTTC
TRBV27	TRBJ2-6	17	.	TRBD1	CASSSDRVSLEANVLTF	TGTGCCAGCAGTTCGGACAGGGTATCCCTGGAGGCCAACGTCCTGACTTTC
TRBV27	TRBJ1-5	14	.	.	CASSWGGVDQPQHF	TGTGCCAGCTCGTGGGGGGGCGTCGATCAGCCCCAGCATTTT
TRBV12-3/TRBV12-4	TRBJ1-2	13	.	.	CASSLNRHYGYTF	TGTGCCAGCAGTTTGAACCGGCATTATGGCTACACCTTC
TRBV4-1	TRBJ2-1	13	many	.	CASSQDLLYEQFF	TGCGCCAGCAGCCAAGATCTACTCTATGAGCAGTTCTTC
TRBV5-4	TRBJ1-6	17	.	TRBD1	CASSFLQGARDNSPLHF	TGTGCCAGCAGCTTTTTACAGGGGGCGCGAGATAATTCACCCCTCCACTTT
TRBV7-9	TRBJ1-1	17	.	TRBD1	CASSSTPTGGGGTEAFF	TGTGCCAGCAGCTCGACACCTACAGGGGGCGGTGGGACTGAAGCTTTCTTT
TRBV3-1	TRBJ1-1	14	.	.	CASSQEWEQAEAFF	TGTGCCAGCAGCCAAGAGTGGGAGCAGGCCGAAGCTTTCTTT
TRBV20-1	TRBJ1-5	16	once	.	CSARSYRENSNQPQHF	TGCAGTGCTAGATCCTACAGGGAGAACAGCAATCAGCCCCAGCATTTT
TRBV27	TRBJ2-1	15	.	TRBD1	CASSPGQGAYNERFF	TGTGCCAGCAGCCCGGGACAGGGGGCCTACAATGAGCGGTTCTTC
TRBV3-1	TRBJ2-2	16	.	.	CASSQVYYSNTGELFF	TGTGCCAGCAGCCAAGTGTACTATTCGAACACCGGGGAGCTGTTTTTT
TRBV28	TRBJ1-1	14	.	.	CASTERSVWTEAFF	TGTGCCAGCACCGAAAGAAGCGTCTGGACTGAAGCTTTCTTT
TRBV6-1	TRBJ2-3	15	many	.	CASSGSPLLTDTQYF	TGTGCCAGCAGCGGAAGCCCCCTTCTCACAGATACGCAGTATTTT
TRBV3-1	TRBJ2-1	17	few	.	CVSSPPTRGAFYNEQFF	TGTGTCAGCAGCCCCCCAACAAGGGGGGCGTTTTACAATGAGCAGTTCTTC
TRBV5-1	TRBJ2-6	16	.	.	CASSSTVFSGANVLTF	TGCGCCAGCAGCTCGACAGTCTTCTCTGGGGCCAACGTCCTGACTTTC
TRBV6-5	TRBJ1-1	13	.	.	CASSQTPDSEAFF	TGTGCCAGCAGCCAAACCCCGGATAGTGAAGCTTTCTTT
TRBV3-1	TRBJ2-6	18	.	TRBD1	CASSHRGQGGSGANVLTF	TGTGCCAGCAGCCATCGCGGACAGGGTGGTTCTGGGGCCAACGTCCTGACTTTC
TRBV7-2	TRBJ1-1	17	few	.	CASSRLGNPGRNTEAFF	TGTGCCAGCAGCCGCCTTGGGAACCCGGGCCGTAACACTGAAGCTTTCTTT
TRBV18	TRBJ1-2	14	few	.	CASSPLDRNYGYTF	TGTGCCAGCTCACCACTGGACAGAAACTATGGCTACACCTTC
TRBV20-1	TRBJ1-1	14	.	TRBD1	CSARRTGGHTEAFF	TGCAGTGCTAGAAGGACAGGGGGACACACTGAAGCTTTCTTT
TRBV5-4	TRBJ2-7	14	.	.	CASSLPGVSGEQYF	TGTGCCAGCAGCTTGCCCGGGGTTTCTGGAGAGCAGTACTTC
TRBV21-1	TRBJ2-5	15	.	.	CASSDRTGGQETQYF	TGTGCCAGCAGCGATAGGACAGGGGGGCAAGAGACCCAGTACTTC
TRBV28	TRBJ2-7	12	many	.	CASENLLYEQYF	TGTGCCAGCGAGAATCTGCTTTACGAGCAGTACTTC
TRBV9	TRBJ2-1	15	.	TRBD1	CASSVTGQAYNEQFF	TGTGCCAGCAGCGTAACAGGACAGGCCTACAATGAGCAGTTCTTC
TRBV24-1	TRBJ2-1	15	few	TRBD2	CATSSAGGPKNEQFF	TGTGCCACCTCATCGGCGGGAGGGCCGAAAAATGAGCAGTTCTTC
TRBV7-2	TRBJ2-7	15	few	.	CASRSMEGGPYEQYF	TGTGCCAGCAGATCGATGGAAGGGGGGCCCTACGAGCAGTACTTC
TRBV6-1	TRBJ2-3	18	.	TRBD2	CASRPSGSFESDEDTQYF	TGCGCCAGCAGGCCTAGCGGGAGTTTCGAATCAGATGAGGATACGCAGTATTTT
TRBV7-6	TRBJ2-7	14	few	.	CASSLGSTTYEQYF	TGTGCCAGCAGCTTAGGCAGTACTACCTACGAGCAGTACTTC
TRBV29-1	TRBJ2-2	13	few	TRBD1	CSVMGQDTGELFF	TGCAGCGTTATGGGACAGGACACCGGGGAGCTGTTTTTT
TRBV25-1	TRBJ2-5	14	.	.	CASSVKWNQETLYF	TGTGCCAGCAGTGTTAAGTGGAATCAAGAGACCCTGTACTTC
TRBV5-1	TRBJ2-3	14	.	.	CASRAGERTDTQYF	TGCGCCAGCAGGGCCGGGGAGCGCACAGATACGCAGTATTTT
TRBV6-1	TRBJ1-1	13	few	.	CASSENGNTEAFF	TGTGCCAGCAGTGAAAATGGGAACACTGAAGCTTTCTTT
TRBV6-6	TRBJ2-1	17	.	.	CASSYPRGTEGPNEQFF	TGTGCCAGCAGTTATCCCCGGGGGACGGAGGGGCCCAATGAGCAGTTCTTC
TRBV10-1	TRBJ2-7	14	.	TRBD1	CASSEGTGVHEQYF	TGCGCCAGCAGTGAAGGGACAGGGGTCCACGAGCAGTACTTC